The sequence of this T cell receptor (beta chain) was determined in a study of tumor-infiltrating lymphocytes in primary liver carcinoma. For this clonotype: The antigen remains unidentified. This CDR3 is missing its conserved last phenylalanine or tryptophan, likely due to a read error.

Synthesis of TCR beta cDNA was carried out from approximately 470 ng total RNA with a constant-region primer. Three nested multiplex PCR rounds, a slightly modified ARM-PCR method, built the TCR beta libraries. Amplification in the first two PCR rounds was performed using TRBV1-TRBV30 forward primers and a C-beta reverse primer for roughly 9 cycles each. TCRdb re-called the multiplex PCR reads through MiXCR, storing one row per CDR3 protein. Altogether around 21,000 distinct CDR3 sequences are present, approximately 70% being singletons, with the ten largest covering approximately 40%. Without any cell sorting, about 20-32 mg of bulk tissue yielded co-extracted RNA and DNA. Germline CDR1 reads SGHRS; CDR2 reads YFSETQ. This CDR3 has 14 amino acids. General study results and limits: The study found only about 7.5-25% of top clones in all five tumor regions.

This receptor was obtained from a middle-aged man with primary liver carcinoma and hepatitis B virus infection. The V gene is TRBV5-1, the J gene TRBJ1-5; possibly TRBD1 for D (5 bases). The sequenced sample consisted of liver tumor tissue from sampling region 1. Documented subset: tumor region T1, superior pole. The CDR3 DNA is TGCGCCAGCGGCTTGTCAGGGAACAATCAGCTCCAGCATTCT. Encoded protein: CASGLSGNNQLQHS.